Below, one TCR beta chain is given with its context. What it recognizes is unknown. Some clones are missing from TCRdb's copy, which holds only in-frame ones; the method was immunoSEQ multiplex PCR. The sample has some 20,000 clones, less than 85% seen once. This sample is drawn from a study of somatic mutations in cytotoxic T cells in rheumatoid arthritis. Study-wide points: Some patients, about an eighth of the 65, had a largest CD8+ clone that exceeded 20% of CD8+ cells.

Sequenced sample: CD8+ T cells sorted from blood. This receptor was obtained from a woman aged 55-69 years in good health.

CDR3 protein: CASTPLRDALWEQFF. DNA of the CDR3: TGTGCCAGCACTCCCCTCCGGGACGCCTTGTGGGAGCAGTTCTTC. The chain has TRBV7-9 and TRBJ2-1, with D possibly called TRBD1 or TRBD2 (5 bases each). CDR1 and CDR2 from the germline V gene are SEHNR and FQNEAQ (reference sequence). The ends were cut back, 7 bases at V and 10 bases at J, with 23 bases in the middle. CDR3 length: 15 residues.